Following are 27 T cell receptor beta chains from one sample sequenced in a study of T cell responses to AZD1222 COVID-19 vaccine. Sequencing used immunoSEQ multiplex PCR; TCRdb keeps in-frame clones, though not all of them. The table shows tens of thousands of clones, with approximately 79% occurring only once. The sequencing used peripheral blood, collected on day 0 of AZD1222 vaccination. The source of these receptors is an adult in good health.

This chain joins TRBV4-1 and TRBJ2-1, with 9 bases lining up with TRBD2. This CDR3 contains 17 residues. CDR1 MGHRA and CDR2 YSYEKL come from the germline V gene. Trimming removed 0 bases from V and 9 bases from J; junction bases left unmatched: 12. The chain's CDR3 is CASSQDQGAGGWVEQFF. DNA for the CDR3: TGCGCCAGCAGCCAAGATCAGGGAGCGGGGGGCTGGGTTGAGCAGTTCTTC.

The rearrangement uses TRBV11-2 and TRBJ2-6; TRBD2 aligns across 10 bases. The CDR3 is 18 amino acids. J gave up 2 bases and V 5 bases, and 9 bases lay outside the gene matches. Germline V gene data show CDR1 as SGHAT and CDR2 as FQNNGV. CDR3: CASSLGLAALTGANVLTF. Written as DNA, the CDR3 is TGTGCCAGCAGCCTAGGACTAGCGGCCCTAACTGGGGCCAACGTCCTGACTTTC.

The chain is built from TRBV19 and TRBJ2-7; D possibly corresponds to TRBD1 (5 bases). Trimming shortened V by 5 bases and J by 0 bases, and 8 bases separated the two germline ends. Germline CDR1 LNHDA, CDR2 SQIVND (reference sequence). This CDR3 spans 13 amino acids. CDR3 sequence: CASSPQGSYEQYF. The CDR3 DNA reads as TGTGCCAGTAGTCCCCAGGGCTCCTACGAGCAGTACTTC.

This clone was observed a few times. Other DNA variants within this sample encode the same CDR3. The rearrangement joins TRBV27 to TRBJ2-2; no definite D call. The CDR3 loop spans 13 amino acids. V shed 3 bases and J shed 6 bases, with 8 bases lying between them. Germline-derived CDR1 and CDR2 are MNHEY and SMNVEV (reference sequence). This CDR3 reads CASSFTLAGELFF. CDR3 DNA sequence: TGTGCCAGCAGTTTTACCCTAGCCGGGGAGCTGTTTTTT.

This rearrangement joins TRBV28 to TRBJ2-7, with no clear D. The germline V gene encodes CDR1 MDHEN and CDR2 SYDVKM. V lost 6 bases, J lost 4 bases, and 13 bases lay in between. The CDR3 runs to 13 residues. This CDR3 reads CASSPGTVYEQYF. The CDR3, as DNA: TGTGCCAGCAGCCCCGGAACAGTGTACGAGCAGTACTTC.

The chain joins TRBV10-3 to TRBJ2-7; D is undetermined. The V and J ends lost 3 bases and 0 bases respectively, with 12 bases between them. CDR3 length equals 15 residues. CDR1 and CDR2 (germline): ENHRY, SYGVKD. The CDR3 DNA sequence: TGTGCCATCAGTGATCTATCTAAGAGCTCCTACGAGCAGTACTTC. Protein product: CAISDLSKSSYEQYF.

The gene calls are TRBV27 and TRBJ1-2, with TRBD1 matching over 7 bases. V was clipped by 4 bases and J by 2 bases; unmatched bases: 7. CDR3 length: 15 amino acids. Germline V gene sequence: CDR1 MNHEY, CDR2 SMNVEV (reference sequence). The CDR3 region is CASSSPSQGNYGYTF. CDR3 nucleotide sequence: TGTGCCAGCAGTTCCCCGTCACAGGGGAACTATGGCTACACCTTC.

This rearrangement joins TRBV18 to TRBJ2-7; weak D call: TRBD2 (5 bases). CDR3 length: 12 amino acids. The V end lost 3 bases, the J end lost 7 bases, and 10 bases lay between the germline ends. Germline V gene sequence: CDR1 KGHSH, CDR2 LQKENI. CDR3: CASSPMTGEQYF. CDR3 DNA sequence: TGTGCCAGCTCACCGATGACGGGGGAGCAGTACTTC.

The V call is TRBV7-2, the J call TRBJ2-6; 7 nucleotides align to TRBD1. Trimming removed 5 bases from V and 1 base from J; junction bases left unmatched: 2. CDR1 is SGHTA and CDR2 is FQGNSA in the germline V gene. The CDR3 has 15 amino acids. The CDR3 loop is CASSPTGSGANVLTF. The CDR3 DNA sequence: TGTGCCAGCAGCCCGACAGGGTCTGGGGCCAACGTCCTGACTTTC.

The sample holds a few counts of this clone. CDR3 bases: TGTGCCAGCAGTTTGGATACTTCGTTCCAAGAGACCCAGTACTTC. Translated: CASSLDTSFQETQYF. The chain has TRBV28 and TRBJ2-5, with D hard to call. Deletions cut 3 bases from V and 1 base from J, with 12 bases between. The germline gives CDR1 MDHEN, CDR2 SYDVKM. This CDR3 is built from 15 residues.

This chain connects TRBV5-4 to TRBJ2-1; 10 bases align to TRBD2. This CDR3 spans 15 amino acids. Germline V gene data show CDR1 as SGHNT and CDR2 as YYREEE (reference sequence). J was trimmed by 4 bases and V by 2 bases; bases with no gene match: 3. Here the CDR3 reads CASSLAGGRYNEQFF. For the CDR3, the DNA is TGTGCCAGCAGCTTAGCGGGGGGGCGGTACAATGAGCAGTTCTTC.

The chain links TRBV14 to TRBJ1-4; D is perhaps TRBD1 (6 bases). V was pared by 1 base and J by 9 bases, with 18 bases between. CDR1 is SGHDN and CDR2 is FVKESK in the germline V gene. CDR3 length: 16 residues. This CDR3 reads CASSQVYGTTLQKLFF. In DNA, the CDR3 is TGTGCCAGCAGCCAAGTTTATGGGACAACCTTACAAAAACTGTTTTTT.

J is TRBJ2-2 and V is TRBV4-2, with 10 nucleotides matching TRBD1. This CDR3 spans 17 amino acids. In germline, CDR1 is LGHNA, CDR2 YNFKEQ. Unmatched junction bases numbered 7, after V lost 0 bases and J lost 6 bases. The CDR3 sequence: CASSQDPTGGPAGELFF. The CDR3 DNA reads TGTGCCAGCAGCCAAGATCCGACAGGGGGCCCAGCCGGGGAGCTGTTTTTT.

This clone was observed a handful of times. V is TRBV19 and J is TRBJ2-2; a possible D gene is TRBD2 (6 bases). With 6 bases removed from V and 5 bases from J, the gap between germline ends came to 19 bases. The CDR3 extends over 16 amino acids. CDR1 LNHDA and CDR2 SQIVND come from the germline V gene (reference sequence). CDR3 sequence: CASRGLTRSWTGELFF. Here the CDR3 DNA reads TGTGCCAGTAGGGGACTGACTCGATCCTGGACCGGGGAGCTGTTTTTT.

The rearrangement uses TRBV6-4 and TRBJ2-1, with D possibly being TRBD1 or TRBD2 (5 bases each). V lost 0 bases, J lost 9 bases, and 9 bases lay in between. The CDR3 length is 13 residues. The germline V gene has CDR1 MRHNA and CDR2 SNTAGT. As DNA, the CDR3 is TGTGCCAGCAGTGACTCAGGGGCGGGTGAGCAGTTCTTC. This encodes CASSDSGAGEQFF.

The genes are TRBV7-3 and TRBJ2-1; D unresolved. Trimming stripped 1 base from V and 0 bases from J, with 13 bases between. This CDR3 region has 17 residues. The germline V gene encodes CDR1 SGHTA and CDR2 FQGTGA. The CDR3: CASSLNGSPGSYNEQFF. CDR3 sequence (DNA): TGTGCCAGCAGCTTAAACGGATCGCCGGGCTCCTACAATGAGCAGTTCTTC.

The sample holds one count of this clone. V is TRBV7-2 and J is TRBJ2-3; the match to TRBD2 covers 13 bases. The germline CDR1 and CDR2 sequences are SGHTA and FQGNSA. This CDR3 contains 16 residues. Trimming removed 1 base from V and 3 bases from J; junction bases left unmatched: 1. Here the CDR3 reads CASSLGLAGGTDTQYF. The CDR3, as DNA: TGTGCCAGCAGCTTAGGACTAGCGGGAGGAACAGATACGCAGTATTTT.

In its sample, this clone was seen a few times. V usage is TRBV25-1 and J usage is TRBJ2-2; 7 nucleotides align to TRBD1. Germline V CDR1 and CDR2: MGHDK, SYGVNS. This CDR3 spans 16 amino acids. J was trimmed by 5 bases and V by 4 bases; bases with no gene match: 10. The CDR3 is CASSGRQGWETGELFF. CDR3 nucleotide sequence: TGTGCCAGCAGTGGGAGACAGGGATGGGAAACCGGGGAGCTGTTTTTT. Filled out from reference TRBV25-1 and TRBJ2-2, the complete variable domain reads EADIYQTPRYLVIGTGKKITLECSQTMGHDKMYWYQQDPGMELHLIHYSYGVNSTEKGDLSSESTVSRIRTEHFPLTLESARPSHTSQYLCASSGRQGWETGELFFGEGSRLTVL.

The chain joins TRBV15 to TRBJ2-5; the D gene is possibly TRBD1 (5 bases). Trimming left V 5 bases short and J 9 bases short, with 16 bases between. CDR1 is LNHNV and CDR2 is YYDKDF in the germline V gene (reference sequence). CDR3 length: 13 residues. CDR3 in DNA: TGTGCCACCAGCCCAAATCCAGAAGGGGCCCAGTACTTC. It specifies CATSPNPEGAQYF.

The chain couples TRBV5-1 to TRBJ1-1; 9 bases are a match to TRBD1. This CDR3 region has 14 residues. Germline assignment: CDR1 SGHRS and CDR2 YFSETQ. The J segment lost 1 base and the V segment lost 3 bases, leaving 1 base of the junction unmatched. For the CDR3, the DNA is TGCGCCAGCAGCTCGGACAGGGGGAACACTGAAGCTTTCTTT. Protein: CASSSDRGNTEAFF.

The chain carries TRBV7-9 and TRBJ2-1; the D gene is possibly TRBD1 (6 bases). Germline V lookup: CDR1 SEHNR, CDR2 FQNEAQ (reference sequence). V gave up 7 bases and J gave up 5 bases, with 21 bases separating them. The CDR3 extends over 16 amino acids. CDR3 amino acids: CASKERWDKGDNEQFF. CDR3 DNA: TGTGCCAGCAAGGAGAGGTGGGACAAGGGGGACAATGAGCAGTTCTTC. The full variable domain, in which reference TRBV7-9 and TRBJ2-1 provide the parts outside the CDR3, is DTGVSQNPRHKITKRGQNVTFRCDPISEHNRLYWYRQTLGQGPEFLTYFQNEAQLEKSRLLSDRFSAERPKGSFSTLEIQRTEQGDSAMYLCASKERWDKGDNEQFFGPGTRLTVL.

V is TRBV27 and J is TRBJ2-7, with TRBD1 identical over 7 bases. J gave up 3 bases and V 2 bases, and 4 bases lay outside the gene matches. This CDR3 spans 14 amino acids. CDR1 and CDR2 (germline): MNHEY, SMNVEV (reference sequence). CDR3 bases: TGTGCCAGCAGTTTAGACAGGGAGAACTACGAGCAGTACTTC. Translated: CASSLDRENYEQYF.

The J gene is TRBJ2-2, the V gene TRBV4-2; D call uncertain. CDR1 and CDR2 from the germline V gene are LGHNA and YNFKEQ. Trimming left V 4 bases short and J 0 bases short, with 9 bases between. There are 15 residues in the CDR3. The CDR3 region is CASSPTAANTGELFF. The CDR3 DNA sequence: TGTGCCAGCAGCCCCACAGCTGCGAACACCGGGGAGCTGTTTTTT.

This rearrangement joins TRBV4-3 to TRBJ2-2; 10 bases are a match to TRBD2. V lost 2 bases to trimming and J lost 5 bases; unmatched junction nucleotides: 5. The germline CDR1 and CDR2 sequences are LGHNA and YSLEER. This CDR3 has 16 amino acids. The CDR3 nucleotides are TGCGCCAGCAGCCAAAGGCCAGCGGGAGGGACCGGGGAGCTGTTTTTT. This gives the protein CASSQRPAGGTGELFF.

The V and J genes are TRBV7-9 and TRBJ1-4, with unresolved D. Germline lookup yields CDR1 SEHNR and CDR2 FQNEAQ (reference sequence). The CDR3 sequence is 14 residues long. V shed 1 base and J shed 2 bases, with 5 bases lying between them. Here the CDR3 reads CASSLGQTNEKLFF. The DNA for the CDR3 is TGTGCCAGCAGCTTAGGGCAGACTAATGAAAAACTGTTTTTT.

This chain joins TRBV5-8 and TRBJ2-1; no definite D call. V was trimmed by 2 bases and J by 7 bases, leaving 4 bases between them. This CDR3 comprises 11 residues. Germline V lookup: CDR1 SGHTS, CDR2 YDEGEE. Written as DNA, the CDR3 is TGTGCCAGCAGCTTTTATAATGAGCAGTTCTTC. Its protein product is CASSFYNEQFF. The variable domain in full, completed from reference TRBV5-8 and TRBJ2-1, reads EAGVTQSPTHLIKTRGQQATLRCSPISGHTSVYWYQQALGLGLQFLLWYDEGEERNRGNFPPRFSGRQFPNYSSELNVNALELEDSALYLCASSFYNEQFFGPGTRLTVL.

The gene calls are TRBV5-1 and TRBJ1-3; no firm D call. The CDR3 covers 11 residues. V was cut by 5 bases and J by 4 bases, with 4 bases left in between. Germline lookup yields CDR1 SGHRS and CDR2 YFSETQ. The CDR3 sequence: CASSSGNTIYF. The CDR3 DNA reads as TGCGCCAGCAGTTCCGGAAACACCATATATTTT. The variable domain in full, completed from reference TRBV5-1 and TRBJ1-3, reads KAGVTQTPRYLIKTRGQQVTLSCSPISGHRSVSWYQQTPGQGLQFLFEYFSETQRNKGNFPGRFSGRQFSNSRSEMNVSTLELGDSALYLCASSSGNTIYFGEGSWLTVV.